The clone carrying this T cell receptor (beta chain) showed up just a few times. What it recognizes is unknown. The source of the sample is a study of T-cell memory formation after mild COVID-19. Whole-study context: Most TCR clusters belonged to a single donor. Study-wide results and limits: CD4+ contracting clones were found mainly in CM and EM, and CD8+ ones in EMRA.

This CDR3 is 15 amino acids long. Between the trimmed V and J ends, which lost 2 bases and 5 bases, there was a span of 16 bases. The V gene's germline CDR1 is SGHRS and CDR2 YFSETQ. In TCRdb, the 5' RACE reads were re-called with MiXCR into one record per CDR3 protein. Among 350,000 to 550,000 distinct CDR3 sequences listed, about a sixth were seen once. The sequence was collected from a man aged 18 to 29 who had mild COVID-19 (a few samples of this study predate the infection). Cell type and time point are not known. The rearrangement links TRBV5-1 to TRBJ1-1; perhaps TRBD1 as D (5 bases). Sample: PBMCs or a T cell subset sorted from them (not recorded which). Written as DNA, the CDR3 is TGCGCCAGCAGCTTACAGACCCGGGGGGTAACTGAAGCTTTCTTT. Encoded protein: CASSLQTRGVTEAFF. The full variable domain, rest sourced from reference TRBV5-1 and TRBJ1-1, is KAGVTQTPRYLIKTRGQQVTLSCSPISGHRSVSWYQQTPGQGLQFLFEYFSETQRNKGNFPGRFSGRQFSNSRSEMNVSTLELGDSALYLCASSLQTRGVTEAFFGQGTRLTVV.